The sequence of this TCR beta chain was determined in a study of cytomegalovirus exposure and HLA in healthy donors (dated by TCRdb to the late 2010s). Background for the entire study: According to a later analysis, the approximately 120 validation repertoires were produced on the same platform as the 666 repertoires of the first cohort. High-throughput TCR immunosequencing, statistical association of individual TCRs with disease status, and machine learning were combined to predict cytomegalovirus infection status. In addition to the first cohort of approximately 650 subjects, a separate validation cohort of 120 different subjects was used. The study aimed to test whether cataloging public T cell receptors could reveal signatures of past pathogen exposure. What the study reported, not specific to this receptor: A later analysis lacked HLA typing for the validation cohort, so it scored co-occurrence in that cohort across all 110 or so repertoires. Of the cluster scores, approximately 95% were above 0 in a later analysis, which found that TCRs clustered in the first cohort also tended to co-occur in the 120 or so validation repertoires. In both the original and validation cohorts, the classifier was reported to diagnose cytomegalovirus status with high specificity and sensitivity. While some public TCRs were present in many individuals, most TCR sequences turned up only very rarely across donors. The authors suggested that the approach could potentially be generalized to other disease states and immunological phenotypes. In vitro tests confirmed that three of the cytomegalovirus-associated TCR beta chains recognize cytomegalovirus antigens. In the study, about 150 TCR beta chains were listed as associated with cytomegalovirus.

Libraries came from the immunoSEQ multiplex PCR assay. As for the original processing: A statistical classification framework was built to diagnose cytomegalovirus status from the catalog of TCR beta chain sequences. TCRdb's version of the immuneACCESS table is confined to in-frame rearrangements and falls short of the full clone set. An unresolved V gene accounts for under half of the shortfall where checked; the remainder is of unknown origin. V and J calls and clone size are those listed in that table; D and trimming were worked out from the DNA. Within this sample are a few hundred thousand clones, with roughly 88% of them counted one time only. The ten largest clones take up about 14% of the sample. The donors were included in the validation cohort of some 110 subjects, a group kept apart from the roughly 670-subject first cohort. The germline V gene provides CDR1 MGHRA and CDR2 YSYEKL. The CDR3 sequence holds 13 residues, the cysteine and phenylalanine included. Of all the DNA, just the CDR3 is kept, 39 bases in frame from base 1. V and J are truncated by 1 base and 4 bases respectively, leaving an intervening sequence of 5 bases.

Remarks on this clone: No antigen is known for it. No per-base quality is available; no much larger clone lies one base away.

In this chain, TRBV4-1 is recombined with TRBJ1-5; no D gene call is confident. Sequenced: PBMCs. The source is a woman in her twenties or thirties in good health and CMV-seropositive. The CDR3 protein sequence reads: CASSQGGNQPQHF. The DNA sequence is TGCGCCAGCAGCCAAGGCGGGAATCAGCCCCAGCATTTT.